What follows are 9 T cell receptor beta chains derived from one specimen sequenced in a study of T cell clonality in common variable immunodeficiency. Study-level points and caveats: In common variable immunodeficiency, TCR beta chains reportedly carried fewer deletions and N-nucleotide insertions.

Their specific antigens are unknown. The protocol was immunoSEQ multiplex PCR, while the TCRdb copy is restricted to in-frame clones and leaves out a portion. The sample yields over 11,000 clones, without any singletons. Sequencing was carried out using peripheral blood mononuclear cells. The receptors come from a human donor with common variable immunodeficiency.

Of note for this clone: Read data end 3 residues before the CDR3 end; the end is taken from the germline J gene. The chain couples TRBV19 to TRBJ2-3; 7 nucleotides align to TRBD2. J lost 1 base, V lost 5 bases, and 3 bases had no gene match. The CDR3 runs to 14 residues. CDR1 LNHDA and CDR2 SQIVND come from the germline V gene (reference sequence). CDR3 region: CASSSAGGTDTQYF. CDR3 bases read: TGTGCCAGTAGTTCGGCGGGGGGCACAGATACG.

This clone was seen more than once but under ten times. The CDR3 is cut off 3 residues early in the read; its end comes from the germline J gene. The genes are TRBV19 and TRBJ2-7; TRBD1 agrees at 12 bases. The CDR3 is made up of 15 amino acids. V was pared by 4 bases and J by 5 bases, with 6 bases of the junction left unmatched. The germline gives CDR1 LNHDA, CDR2 SQIVND (reference sequence). CDR3 amino acids: CASSTGTGGADEQYF. Partial CDR3 DNA: TGTGCCAGTAGTACCGGGACAGGGGGCGCGGACGAG.

To note about this clone: The read terminates 3 residues ahead of where the CDR3 ends, so the germline J gene completes it. The sample carries other DNA sequences with the same CDR3. The chain has TRBV18 and TRBJ2-7, with TRBD1 matching 11 bases. Unmatched junction bases numbered 0, after V lost 3 bases and J lost 2 bases. The germline V gene has CDR1 KGHSH and CDR2 LQKENI. This CDR3 comprises 14 residues. The CDR3 sequence is CASSPGQGAYEQYF. CDR3 DNA (partial): TGTGCCAGCTCACCGGGACAGGGGGCCTACGAG.

The sample holds a few counts of this clone. The read stops 3 residues short of the end of the CDR3; the missing end is completed from the germline J gene. This chain links TRBV19 with TRBJ2-3; TRBD1 agrees at 8 bases. The junction had 13 bases not matched to a gene; V was cut back by 5 bases and J by 3 bases. Germline values: CDR1 LNHDA, CDR2 SQIVND (reference sequence). CDR3 size: 17 residues. This CDR3 reads CASSARAAGGSTDTQYF. CDR3 DNA, as far as it was read: TGTGCCAGTAGTGCAAGGGCGGCAGGGGGCTCAACAGATACG.

This clone showed up just a few times. The observed sequence ends 3 residues before the CDR3 terminus, with the missing tail filled in from the germline J gene. V and J are TRBV6-2 or TRBV6-3 and TRBJ1-1, with a tentative D call TRBD1 (5 bases). Trimming took off 6 bases at V and 0 bases at J, with 14 bases between the two ends. Germline V gene data show CDR1 as MNHEY and CDR2 as SVGEGT. CDR3 size: 15 residues. CDR3 DNA (partial): TGTGCCAGCAGCGCCGCGGGGGAATTGAACACTGAA. It specifies CASSAAGELNTE. From start to end, the CDR3 is CASSAAGELNTEAFF.

This clone occurred a few times. An end of the junction does not agree with germline; a read error may underlie this. The part of the CDR3 DNA that was read is TGTGCTAGCAGTCGTGGCGGGGGTACTAATGAG. Translated: CASSRGGGTNE. The entire CDR3 reads CASSRGGGTNEQFF. The V gene is TRBV7-7, the J gene TRBJ2-1; 7 bases line up with TRBD2. The CDR3 end lies 3 residues beyond the end of the read and is filled in from the germline J gene. The germline CDR1 and CDR2 sequences are SSHAT and FNYEAQ (reference sequence). The CDR3 consists of 14 residues. The full variable domain, its missing parts supplied by reference TRBV7-7 and TRBJ2-1, is GAGVSQSPRYKVTKRGQDVTLRCDPISSHATLYWYQQALGQGPEFLTYFNYEAQPDKSGLPSDRFSAERPEGSISTLTIQRTEQRDSAMYRCASSRGGGTNEQFFGPGTRLTVL.

A note on this clone: The CDR3 end falls 3 residues outside the read, so it is completed with the germline J gene. The chain couples TRBV18 to TRBJ2-7, with 7 bases matching TRBD1. This CDR3 contains 14 residues. CDR1 is KGHSH, CDR2 LQKENI, per germline. Germline trimming cut 6 bases from V and 6 bases from J; bases unmatched to any gene: 11. The CDR3 DNA, read in part, is TGTGCCAGCTCCCCCGTGGGGACAGCTATCGAG. Protein sequence: CASSPVGTAIE. The CDR3 in its entirety is CASSPVGTAIEQYF.

This clone appeared a few times. Read sequence stops 3 residues before the CDR3 end, and the germline J gene provides the missing end. The chain carries TRBV5-6 and TRBJ2-5; no clear D gene. The CDR3 is made up of 12 amino acids. Trimming removed 2 bases at V and 5 bases at J, with 7 bases between. Germline CDR1 SGHDT, CDR2 YYEEEE. CDR3: CASSFLSETQYF. The part of the CDR3 DNA that was read is TGTGCCAGCAGCTTCCTATCTGAGACC.

This clone has a handful of counts. The sequenced fragment ends 3 residues before the CDR3 boundary, so the rest is inferred from the germline J gene. The V call is TRBV19, the J call TRBJ2-3; tentative D call: TRBD1 (6 bases). Germline V gene data show CDR1 as LNHDA and CDR2 as SQIVND (reference sequence). The CDR3 sequence is 13 residues long. Trimming left V 9 bases short and J 2 bases short, with 12 bases between. The CDR3 region is CASSPGATDTQYF. The DNA read from the CDR3 is TGTGCCAGCTCCCCAGGGGCCACAGATACG.